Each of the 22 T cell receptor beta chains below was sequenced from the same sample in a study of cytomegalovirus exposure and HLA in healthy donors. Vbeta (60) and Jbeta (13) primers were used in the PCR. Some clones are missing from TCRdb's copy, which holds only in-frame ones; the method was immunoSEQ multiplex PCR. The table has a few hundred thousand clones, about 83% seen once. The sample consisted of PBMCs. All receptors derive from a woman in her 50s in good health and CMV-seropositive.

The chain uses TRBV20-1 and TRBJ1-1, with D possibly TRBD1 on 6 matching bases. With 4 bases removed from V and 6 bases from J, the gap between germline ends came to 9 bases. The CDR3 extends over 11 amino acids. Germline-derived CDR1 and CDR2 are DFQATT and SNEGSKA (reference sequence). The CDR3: CSANRVSEAFF. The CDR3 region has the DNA TGCAGTGCTAACAGGGTTTCTGAAGCTTTCTTT.

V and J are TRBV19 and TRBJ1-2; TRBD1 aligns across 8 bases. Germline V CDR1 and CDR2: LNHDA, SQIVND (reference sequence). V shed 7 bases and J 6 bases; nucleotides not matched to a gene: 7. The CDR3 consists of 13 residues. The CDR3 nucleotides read TGTGCCAGTAAAATCCAGGGGGCGCATGGCTACACCTTC. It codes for CASKIQGAHGYTF.

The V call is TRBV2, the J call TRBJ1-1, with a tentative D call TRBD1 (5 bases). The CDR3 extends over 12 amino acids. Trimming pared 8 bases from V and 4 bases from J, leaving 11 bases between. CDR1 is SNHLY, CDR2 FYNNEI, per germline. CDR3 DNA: TGTGCCAGCCGCGGGACTACCACTGAAGCTTTCTTT. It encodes CASRGTTTEAFF.

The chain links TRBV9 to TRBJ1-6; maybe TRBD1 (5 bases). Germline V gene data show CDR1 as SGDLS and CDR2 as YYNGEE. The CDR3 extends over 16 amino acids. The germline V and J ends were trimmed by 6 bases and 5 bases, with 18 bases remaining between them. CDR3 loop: CASNPGAGVDNSPLHF. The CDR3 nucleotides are TGTGCCAGCAACCCTGGGGCCGGAGTCGATAATTCACCCCTCCACTTT.

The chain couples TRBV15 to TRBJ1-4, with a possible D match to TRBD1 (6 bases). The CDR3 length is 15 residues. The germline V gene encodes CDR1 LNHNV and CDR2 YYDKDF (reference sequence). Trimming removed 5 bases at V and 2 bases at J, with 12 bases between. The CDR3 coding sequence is TGTGCCACCAGCGGGGGGGGCAGGACTAATGAAAAACTGTTTTTT. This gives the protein CATSGGGRTNEKLFF.

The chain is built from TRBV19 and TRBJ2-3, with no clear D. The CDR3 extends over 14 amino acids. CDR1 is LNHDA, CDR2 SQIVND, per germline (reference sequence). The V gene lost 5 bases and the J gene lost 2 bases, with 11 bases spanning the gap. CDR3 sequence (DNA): TGTGCCAGTAGTTCGAGTATTAACACAGATACGCAGTATTTT. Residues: CASSSSINTDTQYF. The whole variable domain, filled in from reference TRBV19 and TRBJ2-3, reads DGGITQSPKYLFRKEGQNVTLSCEQNLNHDAMYWYRQDPGQGLRLIYYSQIVNDFQKGDIAEGYSVSREKKESFPLTVTSAQKNPTAFYLCASSSSINTDTQYFGPGTRLTVL.

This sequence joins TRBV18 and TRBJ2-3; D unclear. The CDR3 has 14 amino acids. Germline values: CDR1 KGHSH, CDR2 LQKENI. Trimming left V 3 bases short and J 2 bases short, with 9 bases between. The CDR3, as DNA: TGTGCCAGCTCACCCCTTGGAGACACAGATACGCAGTATTTT. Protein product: CASSPLGDTDTQYF.

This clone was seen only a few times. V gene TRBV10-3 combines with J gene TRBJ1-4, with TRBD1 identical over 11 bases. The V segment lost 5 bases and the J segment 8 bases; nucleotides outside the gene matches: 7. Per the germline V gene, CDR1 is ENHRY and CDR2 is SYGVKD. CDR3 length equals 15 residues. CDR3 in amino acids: CAISTGTGGGEKLFF. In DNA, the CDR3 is TGTGCCATCAGTACTGGGACAGGGGGTGGAGAAAAACTGTTTTTT.

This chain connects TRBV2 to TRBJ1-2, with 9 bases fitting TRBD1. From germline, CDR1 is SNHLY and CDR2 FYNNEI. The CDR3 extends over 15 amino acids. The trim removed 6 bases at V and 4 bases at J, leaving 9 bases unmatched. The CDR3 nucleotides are TGTGCCAGCAGGGGGACAGGGTTCCGTATCTATGGCTACACCTTC. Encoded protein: CASRGTGFRIYGYTF.

The CDR3 DNA follows: TGCGCCAGCAGCTTGTTGGTGACGGGAAACAATTCACCCCTCCACTTT. Protein: CASSLLVTGNNSPLHF. The rearrangement uses TRBV5-1 and TRBJ1-6; D remains unclear. Trimming took 1 base from V and 7 from J, leaving 15 bases between them. The CDR3 is 16 amino acids. The germline V gene encodes CDR1 SGHRS and CDR2 YFSETQ.

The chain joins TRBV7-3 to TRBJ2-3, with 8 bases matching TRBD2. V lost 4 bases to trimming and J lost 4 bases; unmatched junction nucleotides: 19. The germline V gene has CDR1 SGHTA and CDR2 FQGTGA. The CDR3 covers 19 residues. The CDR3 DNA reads TGTGCCAGCAGCTACCGGGGGGGTGCCCAACGGGGCCGCGCAGATACGCAGTATTTT. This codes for CASSYRGGAQRGRADTQYF.

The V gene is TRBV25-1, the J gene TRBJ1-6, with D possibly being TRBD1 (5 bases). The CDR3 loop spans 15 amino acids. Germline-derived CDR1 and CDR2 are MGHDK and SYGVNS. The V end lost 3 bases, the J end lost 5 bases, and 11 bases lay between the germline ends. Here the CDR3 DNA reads TGTGCCAGCAGTGATGTGGCGGGGCATAATTCACCCCTCCACTTT. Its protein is CASSDVAGHNSPLHF.

This CDR3 is CASNSDRGNGYTF. In DNA form, the CDR3 reads TGTGCCAGCAATTCCGACAGGGGGAATGGCTACACCTTC. V is TRBV19 and J is TRBJ1-2; 9 bases map to TRBD1. CDR1 LNHDA and CDR2 SQIVND come from the germline V gene (reference sequence). V was pared by 9 bases and J by 6 bases, with 8 bases of the junction left unmatched. CDR3 length equals 13 residues. The entire variable domain, with the rest obtained from reference TRBV19 and TRBJ1-2, is as follows: DGGITQSPKYLFRKEGQNVTLSCEQNLNHDAMYWYRQDPGQGLRLIYYSQIVNDFQKGDIAEGYSVSREKKESFPLTVTSAQKNPTAFYLCASNSDRGNGYTFGSGTRLTVV.

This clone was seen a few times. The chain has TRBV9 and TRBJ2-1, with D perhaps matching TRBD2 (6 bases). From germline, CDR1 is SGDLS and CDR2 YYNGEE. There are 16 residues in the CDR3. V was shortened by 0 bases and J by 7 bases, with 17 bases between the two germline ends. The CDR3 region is CASSVVVGGPGNEQFF. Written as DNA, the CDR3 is TGTGCCAGCAGCGTAGTGGTGGGGGGACCGGGGAATGAGCAGTTCTTC.

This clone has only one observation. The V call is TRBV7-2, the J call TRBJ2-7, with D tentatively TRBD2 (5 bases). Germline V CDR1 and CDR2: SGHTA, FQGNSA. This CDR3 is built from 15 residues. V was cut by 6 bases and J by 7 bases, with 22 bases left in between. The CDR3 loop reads CASSLDGLYGGEQYF. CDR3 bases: TGTGCCAGCAGTCTAGATGGGCTGTACGGAGGAGAGCAGTACTTC.

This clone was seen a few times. The CDR3 here is CASSQGQLNTEAFF. The CDR3 coding sequence is TGTGCCAGCAGCCAAGGACAGCTGAACACTGAAGCTTTCTTT. The rearrangement joins TRBV5-8 to TRBJ1-1; tentative D call: TRBD1 (6 bases). This CDR3 is built from 14 residues. V lost 4 bases, J lost 0 bases, and 10 bases lay in between. The germline V gene has CDR1 SGHTS and CDR2 YDEGEE.

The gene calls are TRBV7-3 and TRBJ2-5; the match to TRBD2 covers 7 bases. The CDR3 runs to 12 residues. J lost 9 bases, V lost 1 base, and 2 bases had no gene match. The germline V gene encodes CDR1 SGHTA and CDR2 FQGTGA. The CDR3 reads CASSLSGGAQYF. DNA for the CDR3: TGTGCCAGCAGCTTAAGTGGGGGGGCCCAGTACTTC.

The CDR3 loop is CASSRARGGEQFF. The CDR3 DNA sequence: TGCGCCAGCAGCCGTGCTAGGGGTGGTGAGCAGTTCTTC. The rearrangement uses TRBV5-1 and TRBJ2-1, with D maybe TRBD1 (5 bases). Germline-derived CDR1 and CDR2 are SGHRS and YFSETQ. The CDR3 contains 13 residues. Trimming took off 4 bases at V and 9 bases at J, with 14 bases between the two ends.

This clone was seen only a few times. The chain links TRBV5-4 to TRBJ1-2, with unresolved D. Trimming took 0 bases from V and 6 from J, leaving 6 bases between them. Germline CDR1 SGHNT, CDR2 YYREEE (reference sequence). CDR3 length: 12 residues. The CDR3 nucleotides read TGTGCCAGCAGCTTGGCTCAGGATGGCTACACCTTC. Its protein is CASSLAQDGYTF.

The CDR3 here is CASSEGTGMGEQFF. CDR3 sequence (DNA): TGTGCCAGCAGTGAAGGGACAGGGATGGGGGAGCAGTTCTTC. This chain connects TRBV2 to TRBJ2-1; 8 bases are shared with TRBD1. The V and J ends lost 1 base and 10 bases, in that order; junction bases with no gene match: 6. CDR3 size: 14 residues. Germline loops: CDR1 SNHLY, CDR2 FYNNEI.

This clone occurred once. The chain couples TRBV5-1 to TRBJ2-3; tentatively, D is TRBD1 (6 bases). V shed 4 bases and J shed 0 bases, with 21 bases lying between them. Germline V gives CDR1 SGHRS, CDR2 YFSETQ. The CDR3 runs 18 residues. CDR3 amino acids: CASSLGTLQVSSTDTQYF. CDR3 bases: TGCGCCAGCAGCCTCGGGACACTACAAGTTTCTAGCACAGATACGCAGTATTTT.

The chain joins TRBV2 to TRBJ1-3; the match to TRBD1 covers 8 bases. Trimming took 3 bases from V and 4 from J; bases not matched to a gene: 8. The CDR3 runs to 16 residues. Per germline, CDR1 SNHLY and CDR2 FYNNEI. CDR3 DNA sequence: TGTGCCAGCAGTGAGGACAGGGCGTTTTGGGGAAACACCATATATTTT. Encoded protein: CASSEDRAFWGNTIYF.